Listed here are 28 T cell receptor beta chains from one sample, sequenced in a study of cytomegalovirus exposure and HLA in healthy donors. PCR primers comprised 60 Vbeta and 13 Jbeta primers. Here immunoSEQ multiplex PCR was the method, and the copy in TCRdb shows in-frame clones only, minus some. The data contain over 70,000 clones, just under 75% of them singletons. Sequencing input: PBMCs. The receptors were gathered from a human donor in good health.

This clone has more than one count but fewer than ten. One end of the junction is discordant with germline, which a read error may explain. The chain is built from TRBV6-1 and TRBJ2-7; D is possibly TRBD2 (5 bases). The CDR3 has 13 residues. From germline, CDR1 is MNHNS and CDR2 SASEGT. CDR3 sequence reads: CASGEGGAYEQYF. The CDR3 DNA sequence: TGTGCCAGCGGTGAAGGAGGAGCCTACGAGCAGTACTTC.

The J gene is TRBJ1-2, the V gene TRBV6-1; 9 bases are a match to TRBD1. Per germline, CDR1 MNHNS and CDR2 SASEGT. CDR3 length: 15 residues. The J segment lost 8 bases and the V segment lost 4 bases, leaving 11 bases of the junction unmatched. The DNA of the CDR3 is TGTGCCAGCAGTGTCAGGGACAGGGTTATGAGGGGCTACACCTTC. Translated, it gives CASSVRDRVMRGYTF.

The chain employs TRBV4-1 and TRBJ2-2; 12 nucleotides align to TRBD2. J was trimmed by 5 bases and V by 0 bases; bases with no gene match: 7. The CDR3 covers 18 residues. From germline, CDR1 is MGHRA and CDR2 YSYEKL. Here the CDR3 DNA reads TGCGCCAGCAGCCAAGATAGGGCTAGCGGGAGGGATACCGGGGAGCTGTTTTTT. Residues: CASSQDRASGRDTGELFF.

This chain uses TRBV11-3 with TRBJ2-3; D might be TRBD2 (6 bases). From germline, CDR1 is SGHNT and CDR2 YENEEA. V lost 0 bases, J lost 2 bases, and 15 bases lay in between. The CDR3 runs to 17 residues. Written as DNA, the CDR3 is TGTGCCAGCAGCTTAGATACCGGTTCTAGCGACACAGATACGCAGTATTTT. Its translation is CASSLDTGSSDTDTQYF.

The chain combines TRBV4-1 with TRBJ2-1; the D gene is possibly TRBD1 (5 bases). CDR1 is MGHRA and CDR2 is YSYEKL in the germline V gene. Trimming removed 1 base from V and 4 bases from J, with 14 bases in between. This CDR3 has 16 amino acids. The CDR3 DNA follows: TGCGCCAGCAGCCAAGGTACAGGCCATCGTTACAATGAGCAGTTCTTC. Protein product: CASSQGTGHRYNEQFF.

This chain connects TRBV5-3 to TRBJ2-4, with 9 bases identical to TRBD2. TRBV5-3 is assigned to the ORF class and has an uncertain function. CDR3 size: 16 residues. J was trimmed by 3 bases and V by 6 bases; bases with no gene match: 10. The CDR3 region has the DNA TGTGCCAGAAACAGACTAGCGGTAAGGCGCAAAAACATTCAGTACTTC. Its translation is CARNRLAVRRKNIQYF.

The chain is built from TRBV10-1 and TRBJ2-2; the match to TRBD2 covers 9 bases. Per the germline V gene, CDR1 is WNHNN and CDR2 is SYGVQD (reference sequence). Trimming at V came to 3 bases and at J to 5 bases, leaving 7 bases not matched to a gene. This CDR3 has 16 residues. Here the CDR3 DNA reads TGCGCCAGCAGTGATCGCGGGAGGGCCGGTACCGGGGAGCTGTTTTTT. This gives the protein CASSDRGRAGTGELFF.

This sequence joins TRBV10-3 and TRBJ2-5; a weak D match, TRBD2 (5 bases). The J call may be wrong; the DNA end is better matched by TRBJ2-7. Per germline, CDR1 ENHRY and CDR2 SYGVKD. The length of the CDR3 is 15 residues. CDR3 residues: CAISESSGFSYEQYF. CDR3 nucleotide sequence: TGTGCCATCAGTGAGTCCAGCGGATTCTCCTACGAGCAGTACTTC.

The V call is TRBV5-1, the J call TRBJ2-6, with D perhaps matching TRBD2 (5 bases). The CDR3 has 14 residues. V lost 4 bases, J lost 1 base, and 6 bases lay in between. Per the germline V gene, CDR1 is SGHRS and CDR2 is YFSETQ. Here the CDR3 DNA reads TGCGCCAGCAGCGCGGGTTCTGGGGCCAACGTCCTGACTTTC. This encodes CASSAGSGANVLTF.

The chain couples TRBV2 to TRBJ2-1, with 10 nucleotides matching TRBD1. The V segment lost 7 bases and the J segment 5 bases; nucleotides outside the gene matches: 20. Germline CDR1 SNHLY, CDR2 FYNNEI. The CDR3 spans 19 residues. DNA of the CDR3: TGTGCCAGCACCCCTCTTTACCTTGGGGGACAGGGGCTCGACAATGAGCAGTTCTTC. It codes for CASTPLYLGGQGLDNEQFF. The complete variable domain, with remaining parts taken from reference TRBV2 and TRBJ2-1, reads EPEVTQTPSHQVTQMGQEVILRCVPISNHLYFYWYRQILGQKVEFLVSFYNNEISEKSEIFDDQFSVERPDGSNFTLKIRSTKLEDSAMYFCASTPLYLGGQGLDNEQFFGPGTRLTVL.

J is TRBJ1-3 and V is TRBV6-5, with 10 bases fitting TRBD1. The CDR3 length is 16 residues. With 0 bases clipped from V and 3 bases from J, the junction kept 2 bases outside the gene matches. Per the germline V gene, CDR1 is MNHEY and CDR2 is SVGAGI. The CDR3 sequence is CASSYSGTGVGNTIYF. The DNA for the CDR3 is TGTGCCAGCAGTTACTCCGGGACAGGGGTTGGAAACACCATATATTTT.

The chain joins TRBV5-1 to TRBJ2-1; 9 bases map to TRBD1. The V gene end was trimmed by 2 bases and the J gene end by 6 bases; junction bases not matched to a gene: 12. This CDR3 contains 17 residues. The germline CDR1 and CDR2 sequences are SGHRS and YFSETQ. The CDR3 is CASSFELAGTGSNEQFF. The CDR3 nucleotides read TGCGCCAGCAGCTTCGAATTGGCGGGGACAGGGAGCAATGAGCAGTTCTTC.

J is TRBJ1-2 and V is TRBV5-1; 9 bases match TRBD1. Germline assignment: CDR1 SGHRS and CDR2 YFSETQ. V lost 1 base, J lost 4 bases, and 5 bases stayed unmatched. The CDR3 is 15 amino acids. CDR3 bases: TGCGCCAGCAGCTTGCGGGACAGGGCTGGCTATGGCTACACCTTC. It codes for CASSLRDRAGYGYTF.

The CDR3 reads CASSPSTSADTQYF. For the CDR3, the DNA is TGTGCCAGCTCACCCTCCACTAGCGCGGATACGCAGTATTTT. V usage is TRBV18 and J usage is TRBJ2-3; TRBD2 aligns across 7 bases. Germline loops: CDR1 KGHSH, CDR2 LQKENI. V trimming: 3 bases; J trimming: 6 bases; junction bases outside the gene matches: 6. CDR3 size: 14 residues.

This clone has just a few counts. CDR3 DNA: TGTGCTAGTGGTTTTGAGCAGGGCTCTGGAAACACCATATATTTT. Translated: CASGFEQGSGNTIYF. The J gene is TRBJ1-3, the V gene TRBV12-5; TRBD1 is a possible D gene (5 bases). Trimming cost V 3 bases and J 0 bases, with 9 bases left between them. The CDR3 runs 15 residues. Germline V gene lookup returns CDR1 LGHNT and CDR2 FRNRAP.

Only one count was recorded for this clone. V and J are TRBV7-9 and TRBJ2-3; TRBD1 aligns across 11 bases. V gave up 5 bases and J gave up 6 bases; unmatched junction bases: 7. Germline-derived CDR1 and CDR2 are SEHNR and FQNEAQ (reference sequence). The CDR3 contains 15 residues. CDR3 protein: CASSPGTGGIDTQYF. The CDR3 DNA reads TGTGCCAGCAGCCCCGGGACAGGGGGTATTGATACGCAGTATTTT.

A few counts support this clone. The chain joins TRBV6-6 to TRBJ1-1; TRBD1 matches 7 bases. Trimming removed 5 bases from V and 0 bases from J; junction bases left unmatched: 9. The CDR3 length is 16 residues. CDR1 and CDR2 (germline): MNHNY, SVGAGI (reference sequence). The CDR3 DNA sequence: TGTGCCAGCAGTGACTGGGACAGTTCGATGAACACTGAAGCTTTCTTT. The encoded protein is CASSDWDSSMNTEAFF.

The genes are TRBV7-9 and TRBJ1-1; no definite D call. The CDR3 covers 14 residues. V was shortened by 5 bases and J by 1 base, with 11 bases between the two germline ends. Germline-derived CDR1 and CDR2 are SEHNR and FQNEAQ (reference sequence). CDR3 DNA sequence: TGTGCCAGCAGCCAGGAGGCGGGGAACACTGAAGCTTTCTTT. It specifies CASSQEAGNTEAFF.

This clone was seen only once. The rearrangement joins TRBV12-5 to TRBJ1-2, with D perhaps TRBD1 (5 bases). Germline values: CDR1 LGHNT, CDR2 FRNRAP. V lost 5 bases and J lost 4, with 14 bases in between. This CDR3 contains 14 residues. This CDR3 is CASGLTGGSYGYTF. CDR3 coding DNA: TGTGCTAGTGGTCTGACGGGGGGAAGCTATGGCTACACCTTC.

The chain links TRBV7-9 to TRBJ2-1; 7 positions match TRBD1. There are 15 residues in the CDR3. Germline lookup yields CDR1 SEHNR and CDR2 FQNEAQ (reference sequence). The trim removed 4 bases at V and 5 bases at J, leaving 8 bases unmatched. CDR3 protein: CASSSPGQYNNEQFF. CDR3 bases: TGTGCCAGCAGCTCGCCGGGACAGTATAACAATGAGCAGTTCTTC.

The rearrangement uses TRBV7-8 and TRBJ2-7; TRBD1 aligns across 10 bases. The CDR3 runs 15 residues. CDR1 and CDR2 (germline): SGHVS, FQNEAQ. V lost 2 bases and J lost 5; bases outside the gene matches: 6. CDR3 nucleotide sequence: TGTGCCAGCAGCTTAAAGGGACAGGGGTTCCACGAGCAGTACTTC. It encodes CASSLKGQGFHEQYF.

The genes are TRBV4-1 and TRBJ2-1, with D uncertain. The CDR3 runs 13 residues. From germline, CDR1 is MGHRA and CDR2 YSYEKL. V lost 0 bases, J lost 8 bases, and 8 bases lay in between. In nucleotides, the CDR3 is TGCGCCAGCAGCCAAGACAGCAGCGATGAGCAGTTCTTC. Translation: CASSQDSSDEQFF.

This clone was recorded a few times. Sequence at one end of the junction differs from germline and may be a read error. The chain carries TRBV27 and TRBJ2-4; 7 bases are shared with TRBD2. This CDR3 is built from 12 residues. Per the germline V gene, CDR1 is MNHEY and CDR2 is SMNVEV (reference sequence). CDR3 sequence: CVAGINKNIQYF. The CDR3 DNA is TGCGTAGCGGGTATAAACAAAAACATTCAGTACTTC.

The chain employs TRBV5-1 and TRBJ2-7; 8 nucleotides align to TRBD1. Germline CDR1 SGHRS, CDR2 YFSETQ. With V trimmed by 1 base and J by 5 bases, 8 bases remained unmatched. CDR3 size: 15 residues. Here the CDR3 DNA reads TGCGCCAGCAGCTTGCGGACAGGGAATACGGACGAGCAGTACTTC. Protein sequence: CASSLRTGNTDEQYF. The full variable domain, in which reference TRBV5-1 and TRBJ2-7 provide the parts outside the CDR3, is KAGVTQTPRYLIKTRGQQVTLSCSPISGHRSVSWYQQTPGQGLQFLFEYFSETQRNKGNFPGRFSGRQFSNSRSEMNVSTLELGDSALYLCASSLRTGNTDEQYFGPGTRLTVT.

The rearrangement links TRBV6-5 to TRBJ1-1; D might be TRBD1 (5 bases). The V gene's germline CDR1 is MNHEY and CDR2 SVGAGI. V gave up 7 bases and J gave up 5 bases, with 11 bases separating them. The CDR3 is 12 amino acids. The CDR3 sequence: CASIHQGTEAFF. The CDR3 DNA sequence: TGTGCCAGCATTCACCAGGGAACTGAAGCTTTCTTT.

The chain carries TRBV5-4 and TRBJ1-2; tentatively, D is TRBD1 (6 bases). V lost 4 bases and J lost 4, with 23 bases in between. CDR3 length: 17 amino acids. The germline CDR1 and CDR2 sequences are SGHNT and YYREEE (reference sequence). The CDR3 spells CASSPPGTHRAAYGYTF. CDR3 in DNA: TGTGCCAGCAGCCCCCCTGGGACCCACAGGGCGGCCTATGGCTACACCTTC.

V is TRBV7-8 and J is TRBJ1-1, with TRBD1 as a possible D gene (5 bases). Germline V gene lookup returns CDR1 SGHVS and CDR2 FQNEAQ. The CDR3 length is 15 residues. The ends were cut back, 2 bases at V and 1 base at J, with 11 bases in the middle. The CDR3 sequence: CASSLRGVANTEAFF. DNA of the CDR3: TGTGCCAGCAGCTTACGGGGGGTCGCGAACACTGAAGCTTTCTTT.

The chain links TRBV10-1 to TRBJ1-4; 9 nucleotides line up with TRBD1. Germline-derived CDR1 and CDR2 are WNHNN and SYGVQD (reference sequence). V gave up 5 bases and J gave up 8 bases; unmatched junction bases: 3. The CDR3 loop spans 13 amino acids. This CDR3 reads CASSFGTGEKLFF. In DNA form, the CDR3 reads TGCGCCAGCAGTTTTGGGACAGGGGAAAAACTGTTTTTT.